These 25 T cell receptor beta chains were sequenced from one sample in a study of STAT5B mutations in CD4+ large granular lymphocyte leukemia. Here immunoSEQ multiplex PCR was the method, and the copy in TCRdb shows in-frame clones only, minus some. The sample carries over 35,000 clones, approximately 85% recorded once. Source material: CD4+ T cells from blood buffy coats. The receptors here all came from a human donor in good health.

V usage is TRBV19 and J usage is TRBJ1-1, with 8 bases aligning to TRBD1. This CDR3 comprises 13 residues. With V trimmed by 5 bases and J by 4 bases, 3 bases remained unmatched. CDR1 is LNHDA, CDR2 SQIVND, per germline (reference sequence). The CDR3 region has the DNA TGTGCCAGTAGTGCTGGGACAGGCACTGAAGCTTTCTTT. Translating it yields CASSAGTGTEAFF.

This sequence joins TRBV6-1 and TRBJ2-7; possibly TRBD1 for D (5 bases). The CDR3 loop spans 13 amino acids. Germline V gives CDR1 MNHNS, CDR2 SASEGT. V was pared by 5 bases and J by 0 bases, with 8 bases between. CDR3 coding DNA: TGTGCCAGCAGTTGGGGCAGCTCCTACGAGCAGTACTTC. Its translation: CASSWGSSYEQYF.

The CDR3 is CASSYSREYNEQFF. CDR3 sequence (DNA): TGTGCCAGCAGTTACTCGAGGGAATACAATGAGCAGTTCTTC. V gene TRBV6-5 combines with J gene TRBJ2-1; perhaps TRBD2 as D (5 bases). The V and J ends lost 0 bases and 4 bases respectively, with 7 bases between them. The CDR3 extends over 14 amino acids. In germline, CDR1 is MNHEY, CDR2 SVGAGI.

The chain links TRBV5-8 to TRBJ2-5, with D perhaps matching TRBD1 (5 bases). The CDR3 extends over 17 amino acids. Trimming removed 3 bases from V and 0 bases from J, with 18 bases in between. Germline V gene lookup returns CDR1 SGHTS and CDR2 YDEGEE. This chain's CDR3 is CASSSQYRNRYQETQYF. The CDR3 bases are TGTGCCAGCAGCTCCCAATACAGGAACCGGTACCAAGAGACCCAGTACTTC.

V is TRBV7-2 and J is TRBJ2-1; D gene unclear. V gave up 1 base and J gave up 6 bases, with 13 bases separating them. There are 15 residues in the CDR3. Germline loops: CDR1 SGHTA, CDR2 FQGNSA. The CDR3 DNA is TGTGCCAGCAGCTTAGTAGTATCCACCAGCAATGAGCAGTTCTTC. Translated, it gives CASSLVVSTSNEQFF.

The rearrangement uses TRBV12-5 and TRBJ2-7; the D is unclear. Germline V CDR1 and CDR2: LGHNT, FRNRAP. Trimming stripped 0 bases from V and 6 bases from J, with 3 bases between. This CDR3 region has 11 residues. CDR3: CASGLVTEQYF. Written as DNA, the CDR3 is TGTGCTAGTGGTTTGGTAACCGAGCAGTACTTC. Filled out from reference TRBV12-5 and TRBJ2-7, the complete variable domain reads DARVTQTPRHKVTEMGQEVTMRCQPILGHNTVFWYRQTMMQGLELLAYFRNRAPLDDSGMPKDRFSAEMPDATLATLKIQPSEPRDSAVYFCASGLVTEQYFGPGTRLTVT.

This clone was recorded only once. This chain connects TRBV6-1 to TRBJ2-6; D is unresolved. Trimming took off 6 bases at V and 0 bases at J, with 9 bases between the two ends. The CDR3 has 15 residues. CDR1 and CDR2 (germline): MNHNS, SASEGT. The CDR3 coding sequence is TGTGCCAGCAGCCCATTAAACTCTGGGGCCAACGTCCTGACTTTC. Translating gives CASSPLNSGANVLTF.

This clone is medium-sized within its sample. The genes are TRBV2 and TRBJ1-1; the D is unclear. The CDR3 has 14 amino acids. Trimming shortened V by 2 bases and J by 0 bases, and 7 bases separated the two germline ends. The germline CDR1 and CDR2 sequences are SNHLY and FYNNEI. The CDR3 nucleotides read TGTGCCAGCAGTGAAAGGCAGGTGAACACTGAAGCTTTCTTT. This translates into CASSERQVNTEAFF.

This chain connects TRBV5-1 to TRBJ1-2; no clear D gene. Deletions cut 3 bases from V and 0 bases from J, with 6 bases between. CDR3 length: 13 residues. Per germline, CDR1 SGHRS and CDR2 YFSETQ. The CDR3 sequence: CASSSESNYGYTF. DNA for the CDR3: TGCGCCAGCAGCTCTGAATCTAACTATGGCTACACCTTC.

The rearrangement links TRBV5-4 to TRBJ2-1; 16 bases are shared with TRBD2. The CDR3 loop spans 20 amino acids. Germline-derived CDR1 and CDR2 are SGHNT and YYREEE (reference sequence). V was pared by 4 bases and J by 8 bases, with 18 bases of the junction left unmatched. The DNA of the CDR3 is TGTGCCAGCAGCCGGGGACTAGCGGGAGGGACTAAGGTAGACACGGATGAGCAGTTCTTC. As protein: CASSRGLAGGTKVDTDEQFF.

The CDR3 coding sequence is TGTGCCAGCAGTGACTCTAGGGGCGAAACCCTCCACTTT. Protein: CASSDSRGETLHF. The V gene is TRBV6-4, the J gene TRBJ1-6; TRBD1 might be the D (5 bases). The CDR3 is 13 amino acids. The V end lost 0 bases, the J end lost 14 bases, and 11 bases lay between the germline ends. Germline V gene sequence: CDR1 MRHNA, CDR2 SNTAGT.

This rearrangement joins TRBV18 to TRBJ2-5; D gene ambiguous. V lost 2 bases and J 4 bases, leaving 8 bases between the germline ends. The germline CDR1 and CDR2 sequences are KGHSH and LQKENI. CDR3 length: 13 amino acids. The CDR3 DNA follows: TGTGCCAGCTCACCATCGGTGCTAGAGACCCAGTACTTC. It codes for CASSPSVLETQYF. Full variable domain (missing parts from reference TRBV18 and TRBJ2-5): NAGVMQNPRHLVRRRGQEARLRCSPMKGHSHVYWYRQLPEEGLKFMVYLQKENIIDESGMPKERFSAEFPKEGPSILRIQQVVRGDSAAYFCASSPSVLETQYFGPGTRLLVL.

The chain has TRBV27 and TRBJ2-1; the match to TRBD2 covers 8 bases. CDR3 size: 16 residues. Germline CDR1 reads MNHEY; CDR2 reads SMNVEV (reference sequence). The V and J ends lost 6 bases and 6 bases, in that order; junction bases with no gene match: 13. This CDR3 is CASRPLGAGVGNEQFF. CDR3 bases: TGTGCCAGCAGGCCCCTCGGAGCGGGGGTTGGCAATGAGCAGTTCTTC.

The J gene is TRBJ1-5, the V gene TRBV10-3; D gene uncertain. V lost 2 bases and J 4 bases, leaving 9 bases between the germline ends. CDR3 size: 14 residues. Germline values: CDR1 ENHRY, CDR2 SYGVKD. The CDR3 is CAISENPRNQPQHF. The CDR3 DNA reads as TGTGCCATCAGTGAGAATCCTAGGAATCAGCCCCAGCATTTT.

The table lists this clone with a count of one. V and J are TRBV14 and TRBJ1-4; D is possibly TRBD1 (6 bases). V was shortened by 1 base and J by 8 bases, with 14 bases between the two germline ends. This CDR3 comprises 15 residues. Looked up from germline, CDR1 is SGHDN and CDR2 is FVKESK. CDR3 sequence: CASSQGFLDREKLFF. The CDR3 DNA reads TGTGCCAGCAGCCAAGGCTTTCTCGACAGGGAAAAACTGTTTTTT. The full variable domain, completed using reference TRBV14 and TRBJ1-4, is EAGVTQFPSHSVIEKGQTVTLRCDPISGHDNLYWYRRVMGKEIKFLLHFVKESKQDESGMPNNRFLAERTGGTYSTLKVQPAELEDSGVYFCASSQGFLDREKLFFGSGTQLSVL.

The V gene is TRBV6-1, the J gene TRBJ2-3, with unresolved D. Germline V gives CDR1 MNHNS, CDR2 SASEGT. Trimming removed 2 bases at V and 0 bases at J, with 6 bases between. The CDR3 has 14 amino acids. The chain's CDR3 is CASSERSSTDTQYF. CDR3 sequence (DNA): TGTGCCAGCAGTGAACGGAGTAGCACAGATACGCAGTATTTT.

The chain uses TRBV28 and TRBJ2-4; no firm D call. This CDR3 contains 14 residues. CDR1 and CDR2 from the germline V gene are MDHEN and SYDVKM. The V end lost 5 bases, the J end lost 2 bases, and 10 bases lay between the germline ends. Here the CDR3 reads CASSPVGPKNIQYF. As DNA, the CDR3 is TGTGCCAGCAGTCCCGTGGGTCCCAAAAACATTCAGTACTTC.

A note on this clone: Other DNA sequences from this sample encode an identical CDR3 as well. The rearrangement uses TRBV18 and TRBJ2-2; no definite D call. The germline V gene encodes CDR1 KGHSH and CDR2 LQKENI. Trimming cost V 3 bases and J 0 bases, with 2 bases left between them. This CDR3 has 13 residues. CDR3 DNA sequence: TGTGCCAGCTCACCGCCGAACACCGGGGAGCTGTTTTTT. Translating gives CASSPPNTGELFF.

The rearrangement uses TRBV18 and TRBJ2-3, with a tentative D call TRBD2 (6 bases). The V gene's germline CDR1 is KGHSH and CDR2 LQKENI. Trimming removed 2 bases at V and 12 bases at J, with 15 bases between. The CDR3 sequence is 13 residues long. The CDR3 bases are TGTGCCAGCTCACCAACTTCGGAGACTAGTCAGTATTTT. This encodes CASSPTSETSQYF.

V and J are TRBV14 and TRBJ2-7; TRBD2 matches 11 bases. Trimming took 0 bases from V and 5 from J; bases not matched to a gene: 6. The CDR3 totals 16 residues. Germline assignment: CDR1 SGHDN and CDR2 FVKESK. The DNA of the CDR3 is TGTGCCAGCAGCCAAGAGACTAGCGGGATTTCCCACGAGCAGTACTTC. Translation gives CASSQETSGISHEQYF.

The chain is built from TRBV10-1 and TRBJ2-4; 9 bases map to TRBD1. The CDR3 spans 14 residues. With V trimmed by 3 bases and J by 8 bases, 5 bases remained unmatched. CDR1 and CDR2 (germline): WNHNN, SYGVQD (reference sequence). The CDR3 DNA follows: TGCGCCAGCAGTGACGGGACAGGGAGGGACATTCAGTACTTC. Its protein product is CASSDGTGRDIQYF.

This chain links TRBV7-9 with TRBJ2-4; D not certain. Between the trimmed V and J ends, which lost 4 bases and 0 bases, there was a span of 13 bases. Germline CDR1 reads SEHNR; CDR2 reads FQNEAQ (reference sequence). The CDR3 has 16 amino acids. CDR3 sequence: CASSSGSPIAKNIQYF. In DNA form, the CDR3 reads TGTGCCAGCAGCTCCGGGTCACCAATAGCCAAAAACATTCAGTACTTC. Drawing the rest from reference TRBV7-9 and TRBJ2-4, the complete variable domain is DTGVSQNPRHKITKRGQNVTFRCDPISEHNRLYWYRQTLGQGPEFLTYFQNEAQLEKSRLLSDRFSAERPKGSFSTLEIQRTEQGDSAMYLCASSSGSPIAKNIQYFGAGTRLSVL.

The J gene is TRBJ2-1, the V gene TRBV7-3; D call uncertain. Deletions cut 5 bases from V and 2 bases from J, with 13 bases between. Germline CDR1 reads SGHTA; CDR2 reads FQGTGA. The CDR3 is 15 amino acids. The CDR3 DNA is TGTGCCAGCAGCCTTGGGAATCCGCCCTACAATGAGCAGTTCTTC. The encoded protein is CASSLGNPPYNEQFF.

This clone was seen only once. This chain uses TRBV28 with TRBJ1-2; 8 bases are a match to TRBD1. CDR1 MDHEN and CDR2 SYDVKM come from the germline V gene. The V gene end was trimmed by 3 bases and the J gene end by 4 bases; junction bases not matched to a gene: 4. The length of the CDR3 is 14 residues. The CDR3 is CASSFHRGGYGYTF. The DNA for the CDR3 is TGTGCCAGCAGTTTCCACAGGGGGGGCTATGGCTACACCTTC.

The chain couples TRBV10-2 to TRBJ1-5; D uncertain. Trimming removed 2 bases from V and 4 bases from J, with 12 bases in between. This CDR3 contains 15 residues. CDR1 and CDR2 (germline): WSHSY, SAAADI. The CDR3 spells CASSEDTLRNQPQHF. In DNA, the CDR3 is TGCGCCAGCAGTGAGGATACCTTAAGAAATCAGCCCCAGCATTTT.